Sequencing of this T cell receptor (beta chain) was carried out in a study of T cells after yellow fever vaccination. The study's findings and limits: Subsequent to the booster, the majority of primary-vaccination clones reappeared (96% CD4, about 90% CD8). FACS-sorted repertoires could contain abundant clonotypes contaminating from the bulk population.

With regard to this clonotype: The antigen is not known.

TCR cDNA was made by 5'RACE template switching, adding a universal primer site and UMIs. TCRdb fed the 5' RACE reads into MiXCR, producing one record per CDR3 protein. The sample has 350,000 to 450,000 distinct CDR3 sequences; roughly 6.1% are singletons. V lost 2 bases and J lost 6; bases outside the gene matches: 7. Germline lookup yields CDR1 DFQATT and CDR2 SNEGSKA (reference sequence). The CDR3 contains 14 residues. Material: PBMCs, obtained 5 days after the yellow fever booster vaccination. J is TRBJ2-1 and V is TRBV20-1; TRBD2 matches at 7 bases. This receptor was taken from a man aged 25 to 40 who received the YFV17D yellow fever vaccine. The CDR3 sequence is CSARKREASNEQFF. The CDR3 nucleotides read TGCAGTGCTAGAAAGCGGGAAGCCAGCAATGAGCAGTTCTTC.